This T cell receptor beta chain was captured in a study of identical twins. General study findings and limits: Models underestimated how often monozygotic twins shared out-of-frame TCR alpha. Low generation probability was overrepresented in out-of-frame alpha sequences shared by twins.

With respect to this clonotype: As yet, its antigen is unknown.

The V end was cut by 5 bases, the J end by 3 bases, with 17 bases between. CDR3 size: 15 residues. Germline CDR1 is MDHEN and CDR2 is SYDVKM. One entry per CDR3 protein results from TCRdb running MiXCR on the 5' RACE reads. The data hold approximately 1.8 million distinct CDR3 sequences, with roughly a third observed a single time. The chain combines TRBV28 with TRBJ2-7; tentatively, D is TRBD1 (6 bases). The sequence was collected from a newborn girl in good health. The sample taken for sequencing was cord blood. CDR3 loop: CASSTYRAEGYEQYF. Here the CDR3 DNA reads TGTGCCAGCAGTACTTACAGGGCTGAAGGCTACGAGCAGTACTTC.